This TCR beta chain was found in a study of blood T cell repertoires in COVID-19 (dated by TCRdb to about 2020). As for the study more broadly: Samples from collaborators originated in the United States, Italy and Spain and spanned both the acute and convalescent phases of COVID-19. The prospective study material was composed of cDNA or gDNA derived from T cells, B-cell-depleted T cells, or PBMCs. The dataset comprised deeply sampled blood TCRbeta repertoires from subjects exposed to, actively infected with, or recovered from COVID-19. The repertoires were released in a freely available public database intended as a resource for research on the immune response to SARS-CoV-2. Samples were obtained from the ongoing ImmuneRACE study (first 160 participants) and from 1,200 or so subjects provided by 6 global collaborators. A de-identified subject ID, COVID-19 status, age in years and sex were almost always included in the sample metadata. Where HLA class I and class II types were available, the types were taken from metadata supplied by the sample provider, not from assay-based typing. Results and caveats for the whole study, not just this receptor: How much clinical and demographic metadata was included differed by source and by participant, and the metadata was provided uncurated.

Participants in the prospective study were aged roughly 18 to 89 years, lived in over 20 United States geographic areas, and enrolled through a virtual design. To assign participants to cohorts, the prospective study relied on clinical history that participants themselves reported in a screening survey and a study questionnaire. In the prospective study, mobile phlebotomists collected whole blood, serum and a nasopharyngeal or oropharyngeal swab from each participant. Participants in the prospective study had the option to provide additional blood draws and questionnaires over a roughly 2-month period. Before DNA extraction, prospective study blood samples were shipped either frozen or at room temperature. V is trimmed back by 5 bases and J by 2 bases, and the junction contains 9 bases that no gene match accounts for. The CDR3 goes from the cysteine to the phenylalanine over 16 residues. The sequence is cut down to CDR3 DNA, 48 bases in frame from base 1. CDR1 SGHVS and CDR2 FQNEAQ were looked up in the germline V gene.

A word on this clone: No antigen is known for it. No much larger clone is present one base from it, and per-base qualities are unavailable.

The immunoSEQ Assay, a bias-controlled multiplex PCR, was used to amplify TCRbeta CDR3 regions from genomic DNA. Processing in the source paper ran as follows. The number of nucleated cells in each sample was estimated by amplification of reference gene primers within the assay. Sequence reads were collapsed and filtered to measure the absolute abundance of every unique TCRbeta CDR3 rearrangement. For each sample, productive Simpson clonality was calculated as the square root of Simpson's diversity index over productive rearrangements. TCRdb limited this immuneACCESS table to in-frame rearrangements with V and J called. A share of clones is missing; checked studies link under half to unresolved V genes, and the rest is unexplained. D and trimming come from the DNA, and the V and J calls and clone size come from that table. In this sample the table shows some 170,000 clones, more than 75% of which occur a single time. Over 0.95% of the sample goes to the ten largest clones.

The V and J genes are TRBV7-8 and TRBJ1-5; 7 central bases correspond to TRBD1. The sample comprised PBMCs or T cells enriched from blood (not recorded which). This TCR was sampled from a human donor with acute COVID-19. The donor label of this sample is uncertain. CDR3 region: CASSPDRVRGNQPQHF. The nucleotide sequence is given as TGTGCCAGCAGCCCTGACAGGGTCAGGGGCAATCAGCCCCAGCATTTT.